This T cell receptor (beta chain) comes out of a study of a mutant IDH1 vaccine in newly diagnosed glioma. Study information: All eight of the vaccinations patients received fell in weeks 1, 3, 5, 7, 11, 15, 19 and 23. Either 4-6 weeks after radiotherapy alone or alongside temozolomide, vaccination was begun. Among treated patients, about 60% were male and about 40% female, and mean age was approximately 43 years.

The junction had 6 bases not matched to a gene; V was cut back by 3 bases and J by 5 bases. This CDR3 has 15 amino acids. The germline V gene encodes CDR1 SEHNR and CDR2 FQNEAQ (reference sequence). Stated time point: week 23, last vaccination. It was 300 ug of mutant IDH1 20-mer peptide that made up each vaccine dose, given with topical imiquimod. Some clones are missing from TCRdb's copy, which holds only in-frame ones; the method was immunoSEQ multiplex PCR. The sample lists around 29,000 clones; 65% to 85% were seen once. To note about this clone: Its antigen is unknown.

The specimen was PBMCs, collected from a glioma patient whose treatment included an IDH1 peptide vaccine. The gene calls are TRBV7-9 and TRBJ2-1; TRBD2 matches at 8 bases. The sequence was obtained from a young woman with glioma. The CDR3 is CASSFSGASHNEQFF. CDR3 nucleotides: TGTGCCAGCAGCTTTAGCGGGGCTAGCCACAATGAGCAGTTCTTC.